This is a list of T cell receptor beta chains from one sample in a study of blood T cell repertoires in COVID-19. Some clones are missing from TCRdb's copy, which holds only in-frame ones; the method was immunoSEQ multiplex PCR. The sample gives some 83,000 clones, 87% of which show up once; under 5% is in the top ten. Sample: peripheral blood. These receptors were obtained from a woman older than 75 with active or convalescent COVID-19. Both conserved end residues are trimmed from each CDR3.

J,V,CDR3
TRBJ1-1,TRBV3-1/TRBV3-2,ASSQPKHTEAF
TRBJ1-5,TRBV3-1/TRBV3-2,ASSQDLRGQPQH
TRBJ2-3,TRBV4-1,ASSPTRVWTGTDTQY
TRBJ2-3,TRBV4-3,ASSQDLGGTNTDTQY
TRBJ1-1,TRBV19,ASSIPLGNTEAF
TRBJ2-7,TRBV6-1,ASSDRDRAFYEQY
TRBJ1-1,TRBV30,AWSVSGGTKEAF
TRBJ2-3,TRBV27,ASSYSPPGQGAGADTQY
TRBJ2-5,TRBV28,ASSFHQRKYQETQY
TRBJ2-1,TRBV28,ASSLNSGRYNEQF
TRBJ2-7,TRBV28,ASSLLAGTYEQY
TRBJ1-6,TRBV4-3,ASSQDIGFSPLH
TRBJ2-7,TRBV5-1,ASSRGASYEQY
TRBJ2-1,TRBV23-1,ASSLLAGKAGNEQF
TRBJ2-7,TRBV5-6,ASRTPSSYEQY
TRBJ2-7,TRBV29-1,SWGDGASYEQY
TRBJ2-6,TRBV7-3,ASSARDRGKTGANVLT
TRBJ2-7,TRBV5-4,ASSSDRVTYEQY
TRBJ1-1,TRBV6-2/TRBV6-3,ASSYAGETGGTEAF
TRBJ2-2,TRBV18,ASSPERTGELF
TRBJ1-6,TRBV20-1,SASRSRGSSPLH
TRBJ1-1,TRBV29-1,SVVPQNTEAF
TRBJ1-5,TRBV19,ASSTPSQSGNQPQH
TRBJ2-3,TRBV6-2/TRBV6-3,ASSGEGITDTQY
TRBJ2-1,TRBV3-1/TRBV3-2,ASSPLPPDREPNSYNEQF
TRBJ1-1,TRBV20-1,SAGTGWEAF
TRBJ1-2,TRBV6-5,ASSYSEISPSGYT
TRBJ1-2,TRBV28,ASREQGKDGYT
TRBJ1-2,TRBV28,ASTNGHRLGGYT
TRBJ2-5,TRBV24-1,ATSAGRGYEETQY
TRBJ1-2,TRBV11-2,ASSLSWGTRGYGYT
TRBJ2-1,TRBV25-1,ASSESYEQF
TRBJ2-2,TRBV7-2,ASRIRGLYTGELF
TRBJ2-7,TRBV5-1,ASSFEPTSGSQY
TRBJ1-4,TRBV27,ASATDRGHEKLF
TRBJ1-2,TRBV5-6,ASSPGLREYGYT
TRBJ2-7,TRBV5-1,ASSLEAGTGATEQY
TRBJ2-7,TRBV6-1,ASSEARQFYEQY
TRBJ2-7,TRBV3-1/TRBV3-2,ASSRAGESEQY
TRBJ1-6,TRBV28,ASSPRTNSPLH
TRBJ2-2,TRBV7-9,ASSLVRSNTGELF
TRBJ2-4,TRBV7-9,ASSLGGVTAQY
TRBJ2-1,TRBV15,ATSGGPGLAGDRNEQF
TRBJ2-1,TRBV23-1,ASSQSPGQGSYNEQF
TRBJ1-4,TRBV7-9,ASSLGRGRDEKLF
TRBJ2-7,TRBV5-1,ASSLELAENPYEQY
TRBJ1-5,TRBV30,AWRGPGRDQPQH
TRBJ2-5,TRBV19,ARDGTSGTSETQY
TRBJ2-4,TRBV3-1/TRBV3-2,ASSPGTGVGIQY
TRBJ2-2,TRBV5-1,ASSPQGPVTGELF
TRBJ2-2,TRBV9,ASSSPWREGNTGELF
TRBJ2-2,TRBV24-1,ATSDWDRGQAGELF
TRBJ2-3,TRBV7-8,ASSSQGISYTDTQY
TRBJ1-5,TRBV25-1,ASSGDKVNQPQH
TRBJ1-6,TRBV27,ASSLRGTERLH